This entry is about one T cell receptor beta chain. The record originates from a study of blood T cell repertoires in COVID-19. As for the study in general: Spain, Italy and the United States supplied samples that represented acute and convalescent COVID-19. The cDNA or gDNA used as material had been derived from T cells, B-cell-depleted T cells, or PBMCs.

In the original analysis: Reference gene primers were amplified, and this amplification served to estimate nucleated cell counts. The data were produced by immunoSEQ multiplex PCR, yet TCRdb's version contains in-frame clones alone and is incomplete. V, J and clone size derive from that table, while D and trimming were established from the DNA sequence. The sample shows fewer than 200,000 clones, 85% of them seen only once. V lost 10 bases, J lost 6 bases, and 5 bases stayed unmatched. The CDR3 contains 12 residues. Germline lookup yields CDR1 MNHEY and CDR2 SVGAGI. Sequenced: peripheral blood. The sequence was obtained from a human donor with acute or convalescent COVID-19. The donor label of this sample is uncertain. This chain connects TRBV6-5 to TRBJ2-1; 8 nucleotides match TRBD1. The CDR3 coding sequence is TGTGCCATCCTACAGGGGGTCAATGAGCAGTTCTTC. This codes for CAILQGVNEQFF.